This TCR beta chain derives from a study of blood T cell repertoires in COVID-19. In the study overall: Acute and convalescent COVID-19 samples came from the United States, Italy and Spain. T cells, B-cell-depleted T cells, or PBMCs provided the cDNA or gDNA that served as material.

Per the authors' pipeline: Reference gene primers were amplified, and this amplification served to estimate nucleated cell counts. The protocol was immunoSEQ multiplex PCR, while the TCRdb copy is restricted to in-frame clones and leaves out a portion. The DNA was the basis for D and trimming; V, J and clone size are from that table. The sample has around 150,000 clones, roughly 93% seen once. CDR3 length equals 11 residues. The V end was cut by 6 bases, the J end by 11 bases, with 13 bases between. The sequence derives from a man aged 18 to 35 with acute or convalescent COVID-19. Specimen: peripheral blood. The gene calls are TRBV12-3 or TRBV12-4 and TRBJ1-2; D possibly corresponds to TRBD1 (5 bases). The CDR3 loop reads CASRGPLVYTF. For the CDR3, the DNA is TGTGCCAGCAGGGGGCCTCTCGTTTACACCTTC.